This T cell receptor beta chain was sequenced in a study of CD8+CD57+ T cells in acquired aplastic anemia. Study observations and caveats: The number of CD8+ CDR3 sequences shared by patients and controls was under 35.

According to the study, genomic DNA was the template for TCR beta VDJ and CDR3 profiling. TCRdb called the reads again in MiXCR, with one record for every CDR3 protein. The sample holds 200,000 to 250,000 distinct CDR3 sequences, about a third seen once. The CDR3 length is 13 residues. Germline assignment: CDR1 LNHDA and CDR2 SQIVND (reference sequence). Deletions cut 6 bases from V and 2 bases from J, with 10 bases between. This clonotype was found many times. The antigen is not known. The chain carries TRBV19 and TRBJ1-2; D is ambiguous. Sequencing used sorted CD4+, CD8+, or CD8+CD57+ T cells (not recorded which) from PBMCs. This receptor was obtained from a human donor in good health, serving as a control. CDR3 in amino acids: CASSWEGNYGYTF. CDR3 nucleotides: TGTGCCAGTAGCTGGGAGGGCAACTATGGCTACACCTTC.